These T cell receptor beta chains were read from a single sample in a study of blood T cells in healthy people across ages. MiXCR, applied by TCRdb to the 5' RACE reads, yields one record per CDR3 protein. The profile shows 1.4 million to 1.5 million distinct CDR3 sequences, around two fifths of them singletons. The specimen was blood. The receptors originated from a young woman in good health. The CDR3 runs from the conserved cysteine through the conserved F or W. Each record gives: J gene, clone size, V gene, D gene, CDR3 protein, CDR3 DNA. A D gene is named only where the DNA matches it firmly. Only part of the rows carry a size: once, few, many, or a class if the clone is expanded.

TRBJ2-7 NA TRBV6-1 TRBD1 CASSENLGQGAASYEQYF TGTGCCAGCAGTGAGAACTTGGGACAGGGGGCCGCGTCCTACGAGCAGTACTTC
TRBJ2-3 NA TRBV11-2 TRBD2 CASSSIAGGLPFGTDTQYF TGTGCCAGCAGCTCCATAGCGGGGGGCTTACCCTTTGGCACAGATACGCAGTATTTT
TRBJ1-2 NA TRBV5-1 NA CASSSLGGQSGYTF TGCGCCAGCAGCTCCCTGGGGGGGCAATCCGGCTACACCTTC
TRBJ2-1 NA TRBV2 TRBD1 CASRTGTGGYNEQFF TGTGCCAGCAGGACCGGGACAGGGGGCTACAATGAGCAGTTCTTC
TRBJ2-3 NA TRBV12-3/TRBV12-4 NA CASSFTVRDTQYF TGTGCCAGCAGTTTTACCGTCAGAGATACGCAGTATTTT
TRBJ2-2 NA TRBV29-1 NA CSVESSGIPGELFF TGCAGCGTTGAATCTAGTGGTATCCCCGGGGAGCTGTTTTTT
TRBJ1-5 NA TRBV25-1 NA CASSKLGQPQHF TGTGCCAGCAGTAAATTGGGGCAGCCCCAGCATTTT
TRBJ2-7 few TRBV4-1 TRBD2 CASSQPDTWGGEQYF TGCGCCAGCAGCCAACCGGACACATGGGGGGGCGAGCAGTACTTC
TRBJ1-4 few TRBV5-1 NA CASSFGDLNEKLFF TGCGCCAGCAGCTTCGGGGATCTTAATGAAAAACTGTTTTTT
TRBJ2-3 few TRBV15 NA CATSRAGYTDTQYF TGTGCCACCAGCAGAGCAGGGTACACAGATACGCAGTATTTT
TRBJ2-6 few TRBV7-8 NA CASSTSTDSGANVLTF TGTGCCAGCAGCACTTCAACTGACTCTGGGGCCAACGTCCTGACTTTC
TRBJ2-7 NA TRBV7-2 NA CASSLAGSPPYEQYF TGTGCCAGCAGCTTAGCCGGGTCCCCCCCATACGAGCAGTACTTC
TRBJ2-2 NA TRBV20-1 TRBD2 CSASLAGGTGELFF TGCAGTGCTAGTTTAGCGGGAGGCACCGGGGAGCTGTTTTTT
TRBJ2-5 NA TRBV12-3/TRBV12-4 NA CASRTHNEQYF TGTGCCAGCAGGACTCACAATGAGCAGTACTTC
TRBJ2-1 few TRBV10-1 NA CASSERQGVYNEQFF TGCGCCAGCAGTGAGAGGCAGGGTGTGTACAATGAGCAGTTCTTC
TRBJ2-5 few TRBV4-1 TRBD2 CASSQGVAGGTQETQYF TGCGCCAGCAGCCAAGGGGTAGCGGGAGGTACCCAAGAGACCCAGTACTTC
TRBJ2-5 NA TRBV7-9 TRBD2 CASSLGGLASETQYF TGTGCCAGCAGCTTAGGGGGACTAGCGTCAGAGACCCAGTACTTC
TRBJ1-2 NA TRBV10-3 NA CAIRETENTYGYTF TGTGCCATCAGGGAAACAGAGAATACCTATGGCTACACCTTC
TRBJ1-2 few TRBV5-5 TRBD1 CASSPSGTGALRSGYTF TGTGCCAGCAGCCCTTCGGGGACAGGGGCCCTAAGATCTGGCTACACCTTC
TRBJ1-2 NA TRBV9 TRBD1 CASSVGTGGGYTF TGTGCCAGCAGCGTTGGGACAGGTGGTGGCTACACCTTC
TRBJ2-7 NA TRBV10-3 NA CAISESPQAYEQYF TGTGCCATCAGTGAGTCGCCCCAGGCCTACGAGCAGTACTTC
TRBJ2-7 NA TRBV4-2 NA CASSQDLLTPYEQYF TGTGCCAGCAGCCAAGATTTATTGACACCCTACGAGCAGTACTTC
TRBJ2-5 NA TRBV28 TRBD1 CASSHKQGDMQETQYF TGTGCCAGCAGTCACAAACAGGGGGATATGCAAGAGACCCAGTACTTC
TRBJ1-2 NA TRBV20-1 NA CSARPDLDTGGRNYGHTF TGCAGTGCTAGGCCGGACCTCGACACCGGGGGAAGGAACTATGGCCACACCTTC
TRBJ2-1 NA TRBV3-1 NA CASSKGGGKFF TGTGCCAGCAGTAAAGGGGGTGGGAAGTTCTTC
TRBJ2-3 few TRBV6-5 NA CASSSTTHTQYF TGTGCCAGCAGTTCCACCACACATACGCAGTATTTT
TRBJ2-7 many TRBV4-1 NA CASSQGQGLGEQYF TGCGCCAGCAGCCAAGGCCAGGGTCTAGGGGAGCAGTACTTC
TRBJ2-1 NA TRBV7-2 NA CASSLGGGWRGNEQFF TGTGCCAGCAGCTTAGGTGGCGGGTGGAGGGGCAATGAGCAGTTCTTC
TRBJ2-3 many TRBV24-1 NA CATAGYADTQYF TGTGCCACCGCAGGGTACGCAGATACGCAGTATTTT
TRBJ1-5 once TRBV6-1 NA CASSSVETFSPQHF TGTGCCAGCAGTTCAGTTGAGACTTTTTCTCCCCAGCATTTT
TRBJ2-1 few TRBV4-1 TRBD2 CASSQEGTSNNEQFF TGCGCCAGCAGCCAAGAAGGGACTAGCAACAATGAGCAGTTCTTC
TRBJ1-2 many TRBV7-2 NA CASSSQGGGGGYTF TGTGCCAGCAGCTCCCAAGGAGGGGGGGGTGGCTACACCTTC
TRBJ2-1 NA TRBV4-1 TRBD2 CASSHRAGISNEQFF TGCGCCAGCAGCCACAGAGCGGGAATCTCGAATGAGCAGTTCTTC
TRBJ1-1 few TRBV7-2 NA CASSLAWTVNTEAFF TGTGCCAGCAGCTTAGCGTGGACGGTGAACACTGAAGCTTTCTTT
TRBJ2-3 few TRBV5-1 TRBD2 CASRSPPSGRDTDTQYF TGCGCCAGCAGGTCCCCTCCCAGCGGGAGGGACACAGATACGCAGTATTTT
TRBJ1-2 NA TRBV29-1 NA CSVVYQSGSVYGYTF TGCAGCGTTGTGTACCAGTCAGGGTCCGTCTATGGCTACACCTTC
TRBJ1-5 NA TRBV27 NA CASSLLGTNLRGNQPQHF TGTGCCAGCAGTTTACTCGGGACGAACCTTAGGGGCAATCAGCCCCAGCATTTT
TRBJ2-7 few TRBV12-5 NA CASAYPKDSYEQYF TGTGCTAGTGCCTACCCTAAGGACTCCTACGAGCAGTACTTC
TRBJ2-1 once TRBV5-5 TRBD2 CASSPGTSSVDEQFF TGTGCCAGCAGCCCCGGGACTAGTAGTGTCGATGAGCAGTTCTTC
TRBJ1-2 few TRBV4-1 NA CASSQPGASGYGYTF TGCGCCAGCAGCCAACCAGGGGCCTCGGGCTATGGCTACACCTTC
TRBJ2-3 NA TRBV15 NA CATPSLGTDTQYF TGTGCCACCCCTTCGTTGGGCACAGATACGCAGTATTTT
TRBJ2-3 NA TRBV6-1 NA CASSEGGKRTDTQYF TGTGCCAGCAGTGAAGGGGGGAAACGCACAGATACGCAGTATTTT
TRBJ2-7 NA TRBV2 TRBD1 CASSEAGEVARTGLSYEQYF TGTGCCAGCAGTGAAGCGGGGGAGGTGGCCCGGACAGGGTTATCCTACGAGCAGTACTTC
TRBJ2-2 once TRBV12-3/TRBV12-4 TRBD2 CASSLAGLAGAGELFF TGTGCCAGCAGTTTAGCGGGACTAGCGGGAGCCGGGGAGCTGTTTTTT